This is a list of T cell receptor beta chains from one sample in a study of T cell responses to AZD1222 COVID-19 vaccine. Sequenced by immunoSEQ multiplex PCR; TCRdb stores in-frame clones only, minus some. The data show roughly 160,000 clones, 92% seen once. This sample comprised peripheral blood, obtained on day 0 of MenACWY control vaccination. Receptors were obtained from an adult in good health. The CDR3 runs from the conserved cysteine through the conserved F or W. Each record gives: D gene, V gene, CDR3 length, J gene, CDR3 protein, CDR3 DNA. The D gene is left open where the match is weak.

>TRBD2|TRBV18|15|TRBJ2-1
CASSPIAGMNNEQFF
TGTGCCAGCTCACCAATAGCGGGCATGAACAATGAGCAGTTCTTC
>TRBD2|TRBV13|17|TRBJ2-1
CASSLNPITSGTREQFF
TGTGCCAGCAGCTTAAACCCGATCACTAGCGGGACGCGTGAGCAGTTCTTC
>TRBD1|TRBV15|16|TRBJ1-5
CATSRDRQGARQPQHF
TGTGCCACCAGCAGAGATCGGCAGGGGGCCCGGCAGCCCCAGCATTTT
>-|TRBV15|17|TRBJ1-5
CATSSFIMANLGQPQHF
TGTGCCACCAGCAGTTTTATCATGGCAAATCTAGGTCAGCCCCAGCATTTT
>TRBD1|TRBV19|14|TRBJ2-7
CASSRDRGIGEQYF
TGTGCCAGTAGTCGAGACAGGGGCATAGGCGAGCAGTACTTC
>TRBD2|TRBV3-1/TRBV3-2|15|TRBJ2-3
CASSQNGGGTDTQYF
TGTGCCAGCAGCCAAAACGGGGGAGGGACAGATACGCAGTATTTT
>-|TRBV28|13|TRBJ1-2
CASSLRTAYGYTF
TGTGCCAGCAGTTTGCGGACAGCCTATGGCTACACCTTC
>-|TRBV12-3/TRBV12-4|12|TRBJ1-1
CASSLFGTEAFF
TGTGCCAGCAGTTTGTTCGGTACTGAAGCTTTCTTT
>TRBD2|TRBV4-3|17|TRBJ2-3
CASSQSGTSGVTDTQYF
TGCGCCAGCAGCCAATCCGGCACTAGCGGGGTCACAGATACGCAGTATTTT
>TRBD1|TRBV4-2|15|TRBJ2-3
CASSREDRDFDTQYF
TGTGCCAGCAGCCGCGAGGACAGGGACTTCGATACGCAGTATTTT